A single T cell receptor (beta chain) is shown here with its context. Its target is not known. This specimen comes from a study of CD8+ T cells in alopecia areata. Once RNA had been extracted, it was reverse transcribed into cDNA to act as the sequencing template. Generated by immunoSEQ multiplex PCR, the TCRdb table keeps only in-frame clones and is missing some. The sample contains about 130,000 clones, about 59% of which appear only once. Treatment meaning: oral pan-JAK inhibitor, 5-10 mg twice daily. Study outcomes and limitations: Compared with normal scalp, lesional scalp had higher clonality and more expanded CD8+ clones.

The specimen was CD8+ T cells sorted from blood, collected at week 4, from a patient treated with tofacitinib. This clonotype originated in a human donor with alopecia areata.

For the CDR3, the DNA is TGTGCCTGGAGCGCCGGGATCCCACCTTCGGGGCAGTATTTT. It is translated as CAWSAGIPPSGQYF. The gene calls are TRBV30 and TRBJ2-3; tentatively, D is TRBD2 (5 bases). V lost 3 bases and J 11 bases, leaving 21 bases between the germline ends. The CDR3 is made up of 14 amino acids. In germline, CDR1 is GTSNPN, CDR2 SVGIG (reference sequence).